This T cell receptor beta chain stems from a study of shared clonotypes between healthy human individuals. Study-wide context: The study enrolled a couple of women and a few men aged 18 to 49. Notes on the study in general: Non-shared clonotypes showed lower generation probabilities than clonotypes common to all four donors.

The table came from immunoSEQ multiplex PCR; TCRdb's copy has only in-frame clones and leaves some out. The sample contains 2 million to 3 million clones, 93% of which appear only once. As concerns this clone: Its antigen is currently unknown.

CDR1 LNHDA and CDR2 SQIVND come from the germline V gene (reference sequence). The CDR3 runs 17 residues. V shed 5 bases, J shed 1 base, and the junction held 11 bases outside the gene matches. The chain recombines TRBV19 with TRBJ2-7; 10 bases map to TRBD1. The sequenced sample was naive CD4+ T cells from PBMCs. Subset denoted: CD45RA+ positively selected. This TCR came from a young man in good health. Some clones in this sample may be carry-over from other donors' samples. CDR3 protein: CASSVRGQGPYSYEQYF. CDR3 nucleotide sequence: TGTGCCAGTAGTGTTAGGGGACAGGGGCCCTATTCCTACGAGCAGTACTTC.